These 16 T cell receptor beta chains were all obtained from the same sample, sequenced in a study of T-cell reconstitution after alpha-beta-depleted transplantation in children. This sample's TCRbeta library carried unique molecular identifier barcodes. TCRdb passed the PCR reads through MiXCR, listing each CDR3 protein once. The table includes around 700,000 distinct CDR3 sequences, around 12% detected once. This material consisted of PBMCs, taken before TCRalphabeta/CD19-depleted stem cell transplant. Every receptor here comes from a girl between 2 and 10 years old with congenital amegakaryocytic thrombocytopenia, due to receive a stem cell transplant.

This clonotype was observed a handful of times. This chain links TRBV14 with TRBJ2-7; TRBD1 aligns across 7 bases. With V trimmed by 5 bases and J by 7 bases, 11 bases remained unmatched. Germline V gene data show CDR1 as SGHDN and CDR2 as FVKESK. The CDR3 is 14 residues long. As DNA, the CDR3 is TGTGCCAGCAGCACAGGGACAGACCCAGGAGAGCAGTACTTC. Its translation is CASSTGTDPGEQYF.

The table lists this clonotype with many counts. The gene calls are TRBV6-5 and TRBJ2-1, with D hard to call. The germline V gene has CDR1 MNHEY and CDR2 SVGAGI. V was cut by 5 bases and J by 8 bases, with 7 bases left in between. The CDR3 spans 11 residues. CDR3 in DNA: TGTGCCAGCAGTGTTTTTGATGAGCAGTTCTTC. This gives the protein CASSVFDEQFF.

This chain joins TRBV5-1 and TRBJ2-1; maybe TRBD1 (6 bases). This CDR3 is built from 18 residues. Germline V gives CDR1 SGHRS, CDR2 YFSETQ. V was cut by 4 bases and J by 1 base, with 21 bases left in between. CDR3: CASSTQTGKLESYNEQFF. For the CDR3, the DNA is TGCGCCAGCAGCACCCAGACAGGAAAATTGGAATCCTACAATGAGCAGTTCTTC.

This clonotype has more than one count but fewer than ten. The chain employs TRBV20-1 and TRBJ2-1, with 7 bases fitting TRBD2. Germline CDR1 DFQATT, CDR2 SNEGSKA (reference sequence). Trimming at V came to 6 bases and at J to 8 bases, leaving 13 bases not matched to a gene. The CDR3 loop spans 14 amino acids. Here the CDR3 reads CSADIGLVVDEQFF. DNA for the CDR3: TGCAGTGCCGATATAGGACTAGTCGTCGATGAGCAGTTCTTC.

The V gene is TRBV19, the J gene TRBJ2-7; TRBD1 or TRBD2 may be the D gene (6 bases each). The V end lost 9 bases, the J end lost 1 base, and 13 bases lay between the germline ends. The germline V gene has CDR1 LNHDA and CDR2 SQIVND (reference sequence). This CDR3 has 13 amino acids. In DNA, the CDR3 is TGTGCCAGCGGGGGACACCAGTCCTACGAGCAGTACTTC. Protein sequence: CASGGHQSYEQYF.

This clonotype was counted at least ten times. The rearrangement links TRBV20-1 to TRBJ2-7; 8 nucleotides line up with TRBD1. V dropped 5 bases and J dropped 3; count of bases not matched to a gene: 6. This CDR3 contains 13 residues. Germline assignment: CDR1 DFQATT and CDR2 SNEGSKA (reference sequence). The CDR3 DNA reads TGCAGTGCTCCCGGGACAGGTATCTACGAGCAGTACTTC. Translated, it gives CSAPGTGIYEQYF.

There are many counts of this clonotype. CDR3 sequence reads: CASRTGTLSETQYF. DNA of the CDR3: TGTGCCAGCAGAACCGGGACCCTGAGCGAGACCCAGTACTTC. The chain links TRBV12-3 or TRBV12-4 to TRBJ2-5; D might be TRBD1 or TRBD2, each matching 5 bases. Between the trimmed V and J ends, which lost 6 bases and 5 bases, there was a span of 16 bases. The CDR3 contains 14 residues.

This clonotype was picked up many times. The chain combines TRBV10-3 with TRBJ2-7; TRBD2 agrees at 7 bases. The V gene's germline CDR1 is ENHRY and CDR2 SYGVKD. The CDR3 totals 15 residues. V lost 3 bases and J lost 7; bases outside the gene matches: 12. The CDR3 reads CAISDSGQSPDEQYF. CDR3 nucleotide sequence: TGTGCCATCAGTGATAGCGGGCAAAGCCCCGATGAGCAGTACTTC.

This clonotype showed up many times. In nucleotides, the CDR3 is TGTGCCACCAGCAGAGCTGATATTACCTCCTACAATGAGCAGTTCTTC. The encoded protein is CATSRADITSYNEQFF. The chain uses TRBV15 and TRBJ2-1; D uncertain. CDR3 length: 16 amino acids. V dropped 1 base and J dropped 0 bases, with 10 bases sitting between them. The germline V gene encodes CDR1 LNHNV and CDR2 YYDKDF (reference sequence).

This clonotype was counted many times. V is TRBV14 and J is TRBJ2-2; D is unclear. Trimming left V 3 bases short and J 3 bases short, with 5 bases between. The CDR3 spans 13 residues. The V gene's germline CDR1 is SGHDN and CDR2 FVKESK. CDR3 DNA: TGTGCCAGCAGCCATCTTTACACCGGGGAGCTGTTTTTT. It codes for CASSHLYTGELFF. Filled out from reference TRBV14 and TRBJ2-2, the complete variable domain reads EAGVTQFPSHSVIEKGQTVTLRCDPISGHDNLYWYRRVMGKEIKFLLHFVKESKQDESGMPNNRFLAERTGGTYSTLKVQPAELEDSGVYFCASSHLYTGELFFGEGSRLTVL.

The rearrangement joins TRBV12-3 or TRBV12-4 to TRBJ1-1; tentatively, D is TRBD1 (5 bases). This CDR3 region has 17 residues. V gave up 0 bases and J gave up 6 bases, with 20 bases separating them. CDR3 DNA: TGTGCCAGCAGTTTAGCGTTGGTGGCTTCGACCAGGGCTGAAGCTTTCTTT. Amino acids: CASSLALVASTRAEAFF.

This clonotype was picked up many times. The CDR3 bases are TGCAGTTGTTCCGCAGAGGACTATGGCTACACCTTC. It codes for CSCSAEDYGYTF. The chain is built from TRBV20-1 and TRBJ1-2; D uncertain. The germline V gene encodes CDR1 DFQATT and CDR2 SNEGSKA (reference sequence). The V end was cut by 8 bases, the J end by 3 bases, with 13 bases between. CDR3 size: 12 residues.

The rearrangement links TRBV27 to TRBJ2-7, with 9 nucleotides matching TRBD1. V lost 5 bases, J lost 2 bases, and 16 bases stayed unmatched. This CDR3 has 18 residues. The germline V gene has CDR1 MNHEY and CDR2 SMNVEV (reference sequence). The CDR3: CASSHRTGEDVSPYEQYF. In DNA form, the CDR3 reads TGTGCCAGCAGTCACCGGACAGGGGAGGATGTCAGCCCCTACGAGCAGTACTTC.

This clonotype was seen at least ten times. This chain joins TRBV5-1 and TRBJ2-7; the D gene is possibly TRBD1 (5 bases). Germline V gives CDR1 SGHRS, CDR2 YFSETQ. V lost 2 bases and J lost 3, with 9 bases in between. This CDR3 has 13 amino acids. As DNA, the CDR3 is TGCGCCAGCAGCTTCAGGGCGGACTACGAGCAGTACTTC. This encodes CASSFRADYEQYF. The full variable domain, with the rest looked up from reference TRBV5-1 and TRBJ2-7, is KAGVTQTPRYLIKTRGQQVTLSCSPISGHRSVSWYQQTPGQGLQFLFEYFSETQRNKGNFPGRFSGRQFSNSRSEMNVSTLELGDSALYLCASSFRADYEQYFGPGTRLTVT.

This clonotype occurred many times. The chain uses TRBV20-1 and TRBJ2-1, with TRBD2 identical over 7 bases. This CDR3 spans 14 amino acids. Trimming at V came to 6 bases and at J to 2 bases, leaving 7 bases not matched to a gene. Germline V gene sequence: CDR1 DFQATT, CDR2 SNEGSKA (reference sequence). This CDR3 reads CSAGWRETYNEQFF. The CDR3 DNA follows: TGCAGTGCGGGTTGGCGGGAGACCTACAATGAGCAGTTCTTC.

This clonotype has at least ten counts. The CDR3 sequence: CSAIEADRANTEAFF. The CDR3 nucleotides are TGCAGTGCGATAGAAGCCGACAGGGCAAACACTGAAGCTTTCTTT. The chain combines TRBV20-1 with TRBJ1-1; TRBD1 agrees at 7 bases. There are 15 residues in the CDR3. The trim removed 6 bases at V and 2 bases at J, leaving 12 bases unmatched. CDR1 is DFQATT and CDR2 is SNEGSKA in the germline V gene (reference sequence).